The present T cell receptor (beta chain) was sequenced within a study of shared clonotypes between healthy human individuals. Study as a whole: Each donor had three CD4 naive, three CD4 memory, two CD8 naive and one CD8 memory plate.

CDR1 and CDR2 from the germline V gene are SGHTA and FQGNSA. CDR3 length equals 14 residues. With 1 base clipped from V and 4 bases from J, the junction kept 2 bases outside the gene matches. All participating donors were Caucasian adults from Nashville, Tennessee. A note on this clone: Antigen specificity is unknown.

In the original analysis: Filtering differed for immunoSEQ, which gave only junction sequences without quality scores. Assay: immunoSEQ multiplex PCR; the TCRdb copy retains only in-frame clones and omits some. V and J calls and clone size follow that table, whereas D and trimming were derived from the DNA. Of about 680,000 clones listed, around 72% are singletons. Points from the study as a whole: Relative to clonotypes present in all four donors, those not shared had lower generation probabilities.

The chain recombines TRBV7-2 with TRBJ2-3, with 7 bases lining up with TRBD2. The source material was memory CD4+ T cells sorted from blood. Subset of the sample: CD45RA-negative fraction. This receptor was identified in a woman in her thirties in good health. The CDR3 loop is CASSLVAGADTQYF. In DNA form, the CDR3 reads TGTGCCAGCAGCTTAGTAGCGGGTGCAGATACGCAGTATTTT.